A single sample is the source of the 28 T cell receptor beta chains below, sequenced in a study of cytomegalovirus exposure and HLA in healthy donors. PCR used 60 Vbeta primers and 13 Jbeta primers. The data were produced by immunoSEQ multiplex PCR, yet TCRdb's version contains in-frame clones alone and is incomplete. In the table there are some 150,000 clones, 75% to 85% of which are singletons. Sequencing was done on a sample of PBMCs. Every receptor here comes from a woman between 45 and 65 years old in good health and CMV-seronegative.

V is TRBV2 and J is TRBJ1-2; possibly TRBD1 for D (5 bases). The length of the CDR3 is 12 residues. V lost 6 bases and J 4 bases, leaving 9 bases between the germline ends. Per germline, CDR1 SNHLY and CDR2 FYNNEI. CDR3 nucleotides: TGTGCCAGCAGAACAGGACCCTATGGCTACACCTTC. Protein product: CASRTGPYGYTF. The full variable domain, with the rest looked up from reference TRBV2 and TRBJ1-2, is EPEVTQTPSHQVTQMGQEVILRCVPISNHLYFYWYRQILGQKVEFLVSFYNNEISEKSEIFDDQFSVERPDGSNFTLKIRSTKLEDSAMYFCASRTGPYGYTFGSGTRLTVV.

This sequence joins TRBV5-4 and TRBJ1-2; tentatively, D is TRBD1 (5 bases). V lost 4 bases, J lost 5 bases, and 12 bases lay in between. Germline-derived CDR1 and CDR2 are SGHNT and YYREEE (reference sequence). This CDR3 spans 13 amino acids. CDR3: CASSPAGGYGYTF. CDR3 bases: TGTGCCAGCAGCCCGGCGGGGGGATATGGCTACACCTTC.

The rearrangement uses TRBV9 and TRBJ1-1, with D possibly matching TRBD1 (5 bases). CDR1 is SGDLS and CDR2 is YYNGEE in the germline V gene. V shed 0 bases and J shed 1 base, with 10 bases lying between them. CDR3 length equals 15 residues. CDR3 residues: CASSVEGRGNTEAFF. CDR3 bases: TGTGCCAGCAGCGTAGAGGGGCGGGGGAACACTGAAGCTTTCTTT.

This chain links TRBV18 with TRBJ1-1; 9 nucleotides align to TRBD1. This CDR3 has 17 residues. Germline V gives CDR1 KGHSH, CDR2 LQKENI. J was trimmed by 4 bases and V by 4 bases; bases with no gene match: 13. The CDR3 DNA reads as TGTGCCAGCTCACGCAGTGGACAGGGGCCCGCGGGCACTGAAGCTTTCTTT. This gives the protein CASSRSGQGPAGTEAFF.

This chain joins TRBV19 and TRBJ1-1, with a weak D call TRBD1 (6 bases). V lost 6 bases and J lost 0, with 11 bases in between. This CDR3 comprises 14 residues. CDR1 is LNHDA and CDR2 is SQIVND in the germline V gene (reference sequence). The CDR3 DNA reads TGTGCCAGTAGCCCCAGACAGGTGAACACTGAAGCTTTCTTT. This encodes CASSPRQVNTEAFF.

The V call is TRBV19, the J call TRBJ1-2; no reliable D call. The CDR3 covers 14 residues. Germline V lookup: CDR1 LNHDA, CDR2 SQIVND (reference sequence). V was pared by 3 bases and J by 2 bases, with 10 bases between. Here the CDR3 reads CASSMMGVNYGYTF. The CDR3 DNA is TGTGCCAGTAGTATGATGGGCGTGAACTATGGCTACACCTTC. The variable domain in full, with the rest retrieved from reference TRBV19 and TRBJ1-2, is DGGITQSPKYLFRKEGQNVTLSCEQNLNHDAMYWYRQDPGQGLRLIYYSQIVNDFQKGDIAEGYSVSREKKESFPLTVTSAQKNPTAFYLCASSMMGVNYGYTFGSGTRLTVV.

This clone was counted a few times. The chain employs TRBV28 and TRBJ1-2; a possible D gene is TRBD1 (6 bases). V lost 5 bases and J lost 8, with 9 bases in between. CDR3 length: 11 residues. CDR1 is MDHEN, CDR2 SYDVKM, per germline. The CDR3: CASSGDIGYTF. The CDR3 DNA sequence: TGTGCCAGCAGTGGGGACATCGGCTACACCTTC.

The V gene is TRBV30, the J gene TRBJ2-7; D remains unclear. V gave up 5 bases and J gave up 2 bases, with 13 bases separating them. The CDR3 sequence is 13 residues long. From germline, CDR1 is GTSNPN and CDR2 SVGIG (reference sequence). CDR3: CAWETRTPYEQYF. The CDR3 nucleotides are TGTGCCTGGGAGACACGAACCCCCTACGAGCAGTACTTC.

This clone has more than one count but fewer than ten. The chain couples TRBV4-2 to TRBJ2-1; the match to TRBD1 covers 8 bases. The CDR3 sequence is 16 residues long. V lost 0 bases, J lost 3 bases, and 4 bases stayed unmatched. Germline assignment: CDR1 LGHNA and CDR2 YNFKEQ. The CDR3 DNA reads TGTGCCAGCAGCCAAGAGACAGGGGCAGTCTACAATGAGCAGTTCTTC. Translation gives CASSQETGAVYNEQFF.

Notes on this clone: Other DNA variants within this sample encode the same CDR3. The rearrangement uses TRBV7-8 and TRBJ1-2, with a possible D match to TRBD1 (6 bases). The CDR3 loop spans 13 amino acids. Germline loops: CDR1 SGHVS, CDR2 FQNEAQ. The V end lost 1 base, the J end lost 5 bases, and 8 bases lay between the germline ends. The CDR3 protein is CASSLGTDYGYTF. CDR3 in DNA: TGTGCCAGCAGCTTAGGGACAGATTATGGCTACACCTTC.

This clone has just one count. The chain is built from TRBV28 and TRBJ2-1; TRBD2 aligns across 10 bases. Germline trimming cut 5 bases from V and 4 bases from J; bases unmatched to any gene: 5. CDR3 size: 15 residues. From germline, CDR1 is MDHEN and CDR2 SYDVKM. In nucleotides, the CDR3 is TGTGCCAGCAGTACCCGGACTAGCGGTTACAATGAGCAGTTCTTC. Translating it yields CASSTRTSGYNEQFF.

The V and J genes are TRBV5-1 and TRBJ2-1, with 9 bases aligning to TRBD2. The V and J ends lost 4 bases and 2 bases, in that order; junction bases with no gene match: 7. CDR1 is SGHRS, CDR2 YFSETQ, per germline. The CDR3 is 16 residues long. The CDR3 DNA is TGCGCCAGCAGCCGGGGCCTAGCGGGGACCTACAATGAGCAGTTCTTC. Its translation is CASSRGLAGTYNEQFF.

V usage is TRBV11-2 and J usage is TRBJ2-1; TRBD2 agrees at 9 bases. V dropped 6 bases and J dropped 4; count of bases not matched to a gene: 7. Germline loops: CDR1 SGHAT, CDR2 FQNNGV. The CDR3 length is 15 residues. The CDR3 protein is CASRESGGQYNEQFF. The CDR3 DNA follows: TGTGCCAGCAGGGAAAGCGGGGGGCAATACAATGAGCAGTTCTTC.

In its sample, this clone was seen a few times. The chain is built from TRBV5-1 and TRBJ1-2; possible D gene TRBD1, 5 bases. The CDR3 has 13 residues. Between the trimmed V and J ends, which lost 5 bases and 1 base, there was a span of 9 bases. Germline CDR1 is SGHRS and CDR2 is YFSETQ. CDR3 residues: CASSIDSNYGYTF. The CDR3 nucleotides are TGCGCCAGCAGTATTGACAGTAACTATGGCTACACCTTC. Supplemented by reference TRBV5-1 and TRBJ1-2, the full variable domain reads KAGVTQTPRYLIKTRGQQVTLSCSPISGHRSVSWYQQTPGQGLQFLFEYFSETQRNKGNFPGRFSGRQFSNSRSEMNVSTLELGDSALYLCASSIDSNYGYTFGSGTRLTVV.

This chain's CDR3 is CASSRLGETTEAFF. CDR3 sequence (DNA): TGTGCCAGCAGCCGTCTCGGGGAAACCACTGAAGCTTTCTTT. This chain uses TRBV11-2 with TRBJ1-1, with D hard to call. This CDR3 comprises 14 residues. From germline, CDR1 is SGHAT and CDR2 FQNNGV. With 5 bases removed from V and 4 bases from J, the gap between germline ends came to 14 bases.

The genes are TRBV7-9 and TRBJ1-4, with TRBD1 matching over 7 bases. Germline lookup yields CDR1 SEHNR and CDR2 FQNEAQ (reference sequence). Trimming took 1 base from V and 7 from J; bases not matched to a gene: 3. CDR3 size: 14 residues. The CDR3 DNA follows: TGTGCCAGCAGCTTAGGACAGGGTTTTGAAAAACTGTTTTTT. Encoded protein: CASSLGQGFEKLFF.

CDR3 region: CASSERVNTEAFF. The DNA for the CDR3 is TGCGCCAGCAGTGAACGAGTGAACACTGAAGCTTTCTTT. The chain carries TRBV10-2 and TRBJ1-1; D is undetermined. Germline values: CDR1 WSHSY, CDR2 SAAADI. This CDR3 contains 13 residues. V dropped 3 bases and J dropped 0 bases, with 5 bases sitting between them.

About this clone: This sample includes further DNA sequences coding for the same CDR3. The CDR3 is CASSVEPGYTEAFF. CDR3 DNA: TGTGCCAGCAGCGTAGAACCGGGTTACACTGAAGCTTTCTTT. The rearrangement links TRBV9 to TRBJ1-1, with D unclear. From germline, CDR1 is SGDLS and CDR2 YYNGEE. V was trimmed by 0 bases and J by 3 bases, leaving 9 bases between them. CDR3 length: 14 amino acids.

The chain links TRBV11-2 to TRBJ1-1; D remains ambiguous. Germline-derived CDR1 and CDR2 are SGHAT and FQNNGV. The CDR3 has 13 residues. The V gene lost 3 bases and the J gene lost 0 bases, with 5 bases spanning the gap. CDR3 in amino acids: CASSFYLNTEAFF. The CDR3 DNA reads TGTGCCAGCAGCTTTTATTTGAACACTGAAGCTTTCTTT.

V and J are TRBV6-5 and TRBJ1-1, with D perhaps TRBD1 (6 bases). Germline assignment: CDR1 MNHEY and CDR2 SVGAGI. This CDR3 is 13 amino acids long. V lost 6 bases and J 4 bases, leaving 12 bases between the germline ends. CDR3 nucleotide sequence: TGTGCCAGCAGATGGGGGCAGGGCACTGAAGCTTTCTTT. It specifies CASRWGQGTEAFF.

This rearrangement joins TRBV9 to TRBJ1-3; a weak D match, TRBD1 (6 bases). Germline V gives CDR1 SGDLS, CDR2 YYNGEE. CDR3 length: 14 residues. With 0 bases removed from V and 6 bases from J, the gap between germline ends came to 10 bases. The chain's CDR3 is CASSVGGGENTIYF. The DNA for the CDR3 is TGTGCCAGCAGCGTAGGGGGGGGCGAAAACACCATATATTTT.

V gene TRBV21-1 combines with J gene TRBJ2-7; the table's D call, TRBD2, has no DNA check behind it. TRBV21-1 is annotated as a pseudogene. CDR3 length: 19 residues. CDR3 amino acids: CASSKPEREGSFRSYEQYF. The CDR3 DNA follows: TGTGCCAGCAGCAAACCTGAGCGGGAGGGCAGCTTCAGGTCCTACGAGCAGTACTTC.

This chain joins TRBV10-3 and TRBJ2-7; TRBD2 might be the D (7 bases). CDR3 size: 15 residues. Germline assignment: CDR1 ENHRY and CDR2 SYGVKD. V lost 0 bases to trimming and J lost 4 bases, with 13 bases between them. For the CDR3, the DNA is TGTGCCATCAGTGAGTCTACGGGGGGCCCTTACGAGCAGTACTTC. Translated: CAISESTGGPYEQYF.

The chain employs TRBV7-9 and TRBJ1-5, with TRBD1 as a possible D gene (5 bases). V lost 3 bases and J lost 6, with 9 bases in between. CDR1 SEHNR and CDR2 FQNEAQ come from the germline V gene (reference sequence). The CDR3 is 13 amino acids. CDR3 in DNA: TGTGCCAGCAGCTTGACAGCGGGTCAGCCCCAGCATTTT. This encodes CASSLTAGQPQHF.

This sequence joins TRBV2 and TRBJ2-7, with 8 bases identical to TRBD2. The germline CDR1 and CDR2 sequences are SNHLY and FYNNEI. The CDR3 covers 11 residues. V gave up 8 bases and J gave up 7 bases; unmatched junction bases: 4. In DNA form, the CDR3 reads TGTGCCAGCGGAATAGCGGGGGAGCAGTACTTC. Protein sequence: CASGIAGEQYF.

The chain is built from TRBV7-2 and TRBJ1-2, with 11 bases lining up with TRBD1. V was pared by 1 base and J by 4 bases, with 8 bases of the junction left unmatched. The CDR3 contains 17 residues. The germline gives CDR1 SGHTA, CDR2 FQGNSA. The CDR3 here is CASSLGGTGGSGYGYTF. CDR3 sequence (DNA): TGTGCCAGCAGCTTAGGAGGGACAGGGGGATCTGGCTATGGCTACACCTTC.

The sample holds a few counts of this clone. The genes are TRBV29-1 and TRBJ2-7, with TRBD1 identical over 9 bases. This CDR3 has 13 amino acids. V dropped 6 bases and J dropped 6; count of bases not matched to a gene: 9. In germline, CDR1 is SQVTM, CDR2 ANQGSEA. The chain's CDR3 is CSVDGTGLAEQYF. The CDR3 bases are TGCAGCGTGGATGGGACAGGGCTCGCCGAGCAGTACTTC.

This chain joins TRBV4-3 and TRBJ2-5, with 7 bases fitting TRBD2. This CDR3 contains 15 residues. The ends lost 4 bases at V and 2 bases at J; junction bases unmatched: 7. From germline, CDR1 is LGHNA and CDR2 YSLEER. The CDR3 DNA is TGCGCCAGCAGCCGACCCCTAGCGGATCAAGAGACCCAGTACTTC. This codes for CASSRPLADQETQYF.